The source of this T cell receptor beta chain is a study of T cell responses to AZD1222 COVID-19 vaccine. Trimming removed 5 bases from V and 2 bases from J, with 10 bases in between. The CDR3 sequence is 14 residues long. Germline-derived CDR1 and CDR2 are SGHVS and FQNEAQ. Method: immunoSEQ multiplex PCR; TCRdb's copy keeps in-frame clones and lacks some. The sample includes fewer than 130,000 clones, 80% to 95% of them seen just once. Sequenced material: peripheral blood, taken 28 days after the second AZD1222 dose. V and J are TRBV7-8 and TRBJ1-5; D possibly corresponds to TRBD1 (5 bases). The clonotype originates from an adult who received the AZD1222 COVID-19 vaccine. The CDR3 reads CASSPGGGNQPQHF. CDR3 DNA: TGTGCCAGCAGCCCCGGAGGGGGCAATCAGCCCCAGCATTTT.